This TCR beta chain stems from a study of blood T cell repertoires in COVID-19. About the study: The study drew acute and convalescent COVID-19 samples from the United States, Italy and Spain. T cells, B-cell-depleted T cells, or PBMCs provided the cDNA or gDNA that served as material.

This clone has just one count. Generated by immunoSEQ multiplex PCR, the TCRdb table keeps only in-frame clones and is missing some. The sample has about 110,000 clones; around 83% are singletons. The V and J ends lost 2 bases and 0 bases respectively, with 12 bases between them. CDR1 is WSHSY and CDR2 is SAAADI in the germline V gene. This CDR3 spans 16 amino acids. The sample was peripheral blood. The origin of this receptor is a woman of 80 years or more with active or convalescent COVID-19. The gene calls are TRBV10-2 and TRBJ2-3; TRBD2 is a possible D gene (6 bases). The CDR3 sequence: CASSEGLQSSTDTQYF. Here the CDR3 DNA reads TGCGCCAGCAGTGAGGGACTACAATCTAGCACAGATACGCAGTATTTT.